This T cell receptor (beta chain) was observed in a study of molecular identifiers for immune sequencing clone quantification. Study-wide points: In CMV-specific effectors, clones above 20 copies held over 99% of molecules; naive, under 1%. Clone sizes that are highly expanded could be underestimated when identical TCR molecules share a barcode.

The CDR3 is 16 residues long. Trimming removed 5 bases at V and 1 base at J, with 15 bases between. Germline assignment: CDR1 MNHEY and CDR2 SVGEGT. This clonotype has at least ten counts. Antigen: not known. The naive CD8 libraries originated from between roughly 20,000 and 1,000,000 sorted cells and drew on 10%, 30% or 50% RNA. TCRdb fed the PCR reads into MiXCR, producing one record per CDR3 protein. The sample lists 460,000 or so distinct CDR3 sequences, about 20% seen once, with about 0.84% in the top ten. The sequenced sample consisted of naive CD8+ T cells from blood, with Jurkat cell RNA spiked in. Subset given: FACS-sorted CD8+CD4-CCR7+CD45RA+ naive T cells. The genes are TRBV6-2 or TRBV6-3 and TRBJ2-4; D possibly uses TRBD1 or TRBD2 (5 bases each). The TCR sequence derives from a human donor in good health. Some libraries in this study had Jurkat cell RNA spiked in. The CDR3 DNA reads TGTGCCAGCAGTCACTTCGGGGCCCTCGCCAAAAACATTCAGTACTTC. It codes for CASSHFGALAKNIQYF.